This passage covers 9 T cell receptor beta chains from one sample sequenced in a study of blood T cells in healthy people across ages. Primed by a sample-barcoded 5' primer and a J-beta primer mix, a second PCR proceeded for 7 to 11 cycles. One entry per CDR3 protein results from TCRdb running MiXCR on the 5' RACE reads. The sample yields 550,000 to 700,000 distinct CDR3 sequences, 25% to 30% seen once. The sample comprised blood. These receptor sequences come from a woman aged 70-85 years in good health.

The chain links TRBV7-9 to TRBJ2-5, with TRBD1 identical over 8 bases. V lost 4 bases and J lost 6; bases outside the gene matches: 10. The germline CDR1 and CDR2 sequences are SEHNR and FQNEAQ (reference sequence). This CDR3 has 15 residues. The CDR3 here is CASSSNWQGAQTQYF. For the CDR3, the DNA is TGTGCCAGCAGCTCTAATTGGCAGGGGGCGCAGACCCAGTACTTC.

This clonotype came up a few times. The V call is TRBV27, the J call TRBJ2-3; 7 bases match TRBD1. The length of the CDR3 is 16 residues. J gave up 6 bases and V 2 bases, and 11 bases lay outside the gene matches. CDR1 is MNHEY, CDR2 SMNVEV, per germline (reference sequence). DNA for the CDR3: TGTGCCAGCAGTTTAAGGGACAGTAACGATTTGGATACGCAGTATTTT. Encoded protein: CASSLRDSNDLDTQYF.

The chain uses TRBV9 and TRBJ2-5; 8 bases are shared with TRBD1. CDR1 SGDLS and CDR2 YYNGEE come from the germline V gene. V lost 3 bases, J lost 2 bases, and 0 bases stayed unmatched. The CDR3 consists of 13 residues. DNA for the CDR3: TGTGCCAGCAGCGGGACAGGGCAAGAGACCCAGTACTTC. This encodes CASSGTGQETQYF.

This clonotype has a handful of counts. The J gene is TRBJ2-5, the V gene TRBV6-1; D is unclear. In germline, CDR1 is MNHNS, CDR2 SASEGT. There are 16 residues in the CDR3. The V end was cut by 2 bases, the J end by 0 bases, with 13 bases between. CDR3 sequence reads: CASSERFGSYQETQYF. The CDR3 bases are TGTGCCAGCAGTGAAAGGTTCGGCAGCTACCAAGAGACCCAGTACTTC.

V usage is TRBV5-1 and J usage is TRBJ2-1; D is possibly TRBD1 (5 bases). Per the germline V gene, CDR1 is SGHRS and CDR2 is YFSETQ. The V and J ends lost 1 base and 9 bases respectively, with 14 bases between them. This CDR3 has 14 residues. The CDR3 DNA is TGCGCCAGCAGCTTGTCTATAGGGGTAGCTGAGCAGTTCTTC. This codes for CASSLSIGVAEQFF.

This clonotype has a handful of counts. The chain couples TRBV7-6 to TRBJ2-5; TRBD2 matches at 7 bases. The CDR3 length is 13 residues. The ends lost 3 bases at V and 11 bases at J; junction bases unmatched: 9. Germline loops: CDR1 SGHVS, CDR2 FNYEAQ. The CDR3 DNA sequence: TGTGCCAGCAGCTTTTCCAGGGCGGGGGAGCAGTACTTC. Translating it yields CASSFSRAGEQYF.

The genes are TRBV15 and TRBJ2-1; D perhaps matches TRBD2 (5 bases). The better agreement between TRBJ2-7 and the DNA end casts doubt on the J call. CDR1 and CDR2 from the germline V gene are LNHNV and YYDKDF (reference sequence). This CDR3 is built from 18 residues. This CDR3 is CATSRDRGVSSSYNEQYF. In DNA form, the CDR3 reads TGTGCCACCAGCAGAGATCGCGGTGTGTCTAGCTCCTACAATGAGCAGTACTTC.

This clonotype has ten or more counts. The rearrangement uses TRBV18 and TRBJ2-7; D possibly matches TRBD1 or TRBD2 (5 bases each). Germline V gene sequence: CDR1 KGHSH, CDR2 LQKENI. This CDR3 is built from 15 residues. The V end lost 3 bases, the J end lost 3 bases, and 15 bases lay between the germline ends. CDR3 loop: CASSPSGTNFYEQYF. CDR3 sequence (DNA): TGTGCCAGCTCACCTTCCGGGACCAACTTCTACGAGCAGTACTTC.

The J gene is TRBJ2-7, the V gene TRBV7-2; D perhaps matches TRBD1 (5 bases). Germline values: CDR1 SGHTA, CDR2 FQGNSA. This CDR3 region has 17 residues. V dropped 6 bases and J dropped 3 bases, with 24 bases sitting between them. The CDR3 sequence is CASRYLSDGQGFYEQYF. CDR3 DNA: TGTGCCAGCAGATACCTTTCTGACGGGCAGGGTTTCTACGAGCAGTACTTC.